Below, 13 T cell receptor beta chains from the same sample are listed, as sequenced in a study of blood T cell repertoires in COVID-19 (dated by TCRdb to the early 2020s). Library preparation was by the immunoSEQ multiplex PCR assay. TCRdb limited this immuneACCESS table to in-frame rearrangements with V and J called. A share of clones is missing; checked studies link under half to unresolved V genes, and the rest is unexplained. The sample table contains some 270,000 clones; only one count was recorded for roughly 85% of them. The top ten clonotypes cover about 11% of the sample. Sequences were obtained from peripheral blood. The receptors shown here come from a woman aged 70-85 years with acute or convalescent COVID-19.

The CDR3, as DNA: TGTGCCAGCAGCTTGGACAGGGCTGGAAACACCATATATTTT. As protein: CASSLDRAGNTIYF. The chain recombines TRBV5-4 with TRBJ1-3, with D perhaps TRBD1 (6 bases). Germline CDR1 SGHNT, CDR2 YYREEE (reference sequence). The CDR3 consists of 14 residues. V was cut by 0 bases and J by 2 bases, with 6 bases left in between.

The chain combines TRBV2 with TRBJ2-2, with a tentative D call TRBD1 (6 bases). The germline CDR1 and CDR2 sequences are SNHLY and FYNNEI. Trimming cost V 6 bases and J 3 bases, with 14 bases left between them. This CDR3 has 15 residues. The CDR3 here is CASRGSTGYTGELFF. In DNA, the CDR3 is TGTGCCAGCAGGGGGTCTACAGGGTACACCGGGGAGCTGTTTTTT.

The V and J genes are TRBV5-4 and TRBJ1-3; D unclear. V was trimmed by 0 bases and J by 2 bases, leaving 6 bases between them. This CDR3 spans 14 amino acids. Germline V gene data show CDR1 as SGHNT and CDR2 as YYREEE (reference sequence). This chain's CDR3 is CASSLAGTGNTIYF. CDR3 DNA sequence: TGTGCCAGCAGCTTGGCCGGGACTGGAAACACCATATATTTT. The full variable domain, rest sourced from reference TRBV5-4 and TRBJ1-3, is ETGVTQSPTHLIKTRGQQVTLRCSSQSGHNTVSWYQQALGQGPQFIFQYYREEENGRGNFPPRFSGLQFPNYSSELNVNALELDDSALYLCASSLAGTGNTIYFGEGSWLTVV.

The J gene is TRBJ2-2, the V gene TRBV7-3, with 11 bases aligning to TRBD2. The V segment lost 1 base and the J segment 1 base; nucleotides outside the gene matches: 2. CDR1 and CDR2 from the germline V gene are SGHTA and FQGTGA. This CDR3 spans 17 amino acids. The CDR3 region has the DNA TGTGCCAGCAGCTTAAAACTAGCGGGGGTGAACACCGGGGAGCTGTTTTTT. Translated, it gives CASSLKLAGVNTGELFF.

CDR3 sequence: CASRRGGGNTGELFF. CDR3 coding DNA: TGTGCCAGCAGGAGGGGCGGGGGGAACACCGGGGAGCTGTTTTTT. The chain carries TRBV5-4 and TRBJ2-2, with 7 bases matching TRBD2. CDR3 length equals 15 residues. V lost 5 bases to trimming and J lost 1 base; unmatched junction nucleotides: 5. Germline V gene lookup returns CDR1 SGHNT and CDR2 YYREEE (reference sequence).

This clone appeared once. The V gene is TRBV7-8, the J gene TRBJ2-7; the D is unclear. Germline assignment: CDR1 SGHVS and CDR2 FQNEAQ. Trimming removed 2 bases from V and 1 base from J, with 9 bases in between. This CDR3 is 14 amino acids long. CDR3 in DNA: TGTGCCAGCAGCTTATTTGCGGATTCCTACGAGCAGTACTTC. Amino acids: CASSLFADSYEQYF. The whole variable domain, remainder taken from reference TRBV7-8 and TRBJ2-7, is GAGVSQSPRYKVAKRGQDVALRCDPISGHVSLFWYQQALGQGPEFLTYFQNEAQLDKSGLPSDRFFAERPEGSVSTLKIQRTQQEDSAVYLCASSLFADSYEQYFGPGTRLTVT.

The gene calls are TRBV5-1 and TRBJ2-7; 7 bases are shared with TRBD1. The CDR3 runs 14 residues. Germline V gene lookup returns CDR1 SGHRS and CDR2 YFSETQ. V shed 7 bases and J 7 bases; nucleotides not matched to a gene: 14. The CDR3 sequence: CASRATTSGGEQYF. CDR3 nucleotide sequence: TGCGCCAGCCGAGCGACGACATCAGGGGGAGAGCAGTACTTC.

The chain is built from TRBV4-2 and TRBJ2-1; possibly TRBD2 for D (5 bases). Between the trimmed V and J ends, which lost 4 bases and 6 bases, there was a span of 16 bases. Germline values: CDR1 LGHNA, CDR2 YNFKEQ. CDR3 size: 15 residues. CDR3 sequence reads: CASSPSLLGSNEQFF. CDR3 sequence (DNA): TGTGCCAGCAGCCCTAGCCTATTGGGGTCCAATGAGCAGTTCTTC.

V gene TRBV5-1 combines with J gene TRBJ2-3; D may be TRBD2 (5 bases). The V and J ends lost 2 bases and 4 bases respectively, with 11 bases between them. Looked up from germline, CDR1 is SGHRS and CDR2 is YFSETQ. The CDR3 has 14 residues. The CDR3 reads CASSFGVEADTQYF. The CDR3 coding sequence is TGCGCCAGCAGCTTCGGGGTGGAGGCAGATACGCAGTATTTT.

J is TRBJ2-3 and V is TRBV19; 8 bases are a match to TRBD2. The CDR3 spans 15 residues. V shed 6 bases, J shed 2 bases, and the junction held 7 bases outside the gene matches. The germline V gene encodes CDR1 LNHDA and CDR2 SQIVND (reference sequence). The CDR3 DNA sequence: TGTGCCAGTAGAAGGATAGCGGGGTCCACAGATACGCAGTATTTT. Its translation is CASRRIAGSTDTQYF.

This chain links TRBV5-4 with TRBJ2-3, with a tentative D call TRBD2 (8 bases). This CDR3 comprises 15 residues. V was shortened by 4 bases and J by 2 bases, with 14 bases between the two germline ends. Germline CDR1 reads SGHNT; CDR2 reads YYREEE (reference sequence). CDR3 DNA sequence: TGTGCCAGCAGCCGGGAGGGGGCGGCCACAGATACGCAGTATTTT. Amino acid sequence: CASSREGAATDTQYF.

The chain joins TRBV20-1 to TRBJ1-1; D uncertain. CDR1 is DFQATT, CDR2 SNEGSKA, per germline (reference sequence). V gave up 3 bases and J gave up 0 bases, with 11 bases separating them. CDR3 length: 14 residues. The CDR3: CSASFQWLNTEAFF. The CDR3 DNA reads TGCAGTGCTAGTTTTCAGTGGTTGAACACTGAAGCTTTCTTT.

With regard to this clone: A read error may produce the germline difference seen at one junction end. The chain couples TRBV4-2 to TRBJ2-1; D may be TRBD2 (7 bases). The CDR3 covers 12 residues. From germline, CDR1 is LGHNA and CDR2 YNFKEQ. The CDR3 here is CASSQGGGPQFF. The CDR3 nucleotides read TGTGCCAGCAGTCAAGGGGGGGGGCCACAATTCTTC.